What follows is one T cell receptor beta chain and its context. The data derive from a study of cytomegalovirus exposure and HLA in healthy donors. PCR employed 60 Vbeta and 13 Jbeta primers. Sequencing was performed with immunoSEQ multiplex PCR; in TCRdb, only in-frame clones are kept and a portion is missing. The data show 150,000 or so clones, with 86% seen just once and roughly 2% held by the top ten. The germline V gene has CDR1 SGHVS and CDR2 FNYEAQ. The V end was cut by 0 bases, the J end by 8 bases, with 10 bases between. The CDR3 runs to 14 residues. The chain joins TRBV7-6 to TRBJ1-4, with D possibly matching TRBD1 (5 bases). The sequencing sample was made of PBMCs. This clonotype originated in a woman aged 18-35 years in good health and CMV-seronegative. CDR3 sequence reads: CASSLATGLEKLFF. The DNA for the CDR3 is TGTGCCAGCAGCTTAGCAACGGGACTGGAAAAACTGTTTTTT. The whole variable domain, remainder taken from reference TRBV7-6 and TRBJ1-4, is GAGVSQSPRYKVTKRGQDVALRCDPISGHVSLYWYRQALGQGPEFLTYFNYEAQQDKSGLPNDRFSAERPEGSISTLTIQRTEQRDSAMYRCASSLATGLEKLFFGSGTQLSVL.